What follows are 17 T cell receptor beta chains derived from one specimen sequenced in a study of cytomegalovirus exposure and HLA in healthy donors. Assay: immunoSEQ multiplex PCR; the TCRdb copy retains only in-frame clones and omits some. The sample yields 150,000 to 200,000 clones, about 85% seen once. Sequenced input: PBMCs. Source of these receptors: a man younger than 35 in good health and CMV-seropositive.

The chain couples TRBV30 to TRBJ2-1; the D is unclear. Trimming took 4 bases from V and 7 from J, leaving 8 bases between them. Germline CDR1 GTSNPN, CDR2 SVGIG (reference sequence). This CDR3 region has 11 residues. CDR3 amino acids: CAWTPGNEQFF. CDR3 DNA: TGTGCCTGGACCCCCGGGAATGAGCAGTTCTTC.

The rearrangement uses TRBV28 and TRBJ1-5, with 11 bases matching TRBD1. This CDR3 is 17 amino acids long. With 2 bases clipped from V and 4 bases from J, the junction kept 7 bases outside the gene matches. Germline CDR1 reads MDHEN; CDR2 reads SYDVKM. The CDR3, as DNA: TGTGCCAGCAGTTTACCGGGACAGGGGGTATGGAATCAGCCCCAGCATTTT. Protein sequence: CASSLPGQGVWNQPQHF.

The table lists this clone with a few counts. The chain recombines TRBV30 with TRBJ1-2; 10 nucleotides align to TRBD1. The CDR3 spans 17 residues. Trimming cost V 1 base and J 8 bases; bases outside gene matches: 16. Germline lookup yields CDR1 GTSNPN and CDR2 SVGIG (reference sequence). DNA of the CDR3: TGTGCCTGGAGTGGTTCCGGGACAGGGGACGTCTTGGGGGGCTACACCTTC. Its translation: CAWSGSGTGDVLGGYTF.

This rearrangement joins TRBV15 to TRBJ2-3; 8 bases match TRBD1. This CDR3 region has 15 residues. Trimming removed 5 bases from V and 2 bases from J; junction bases left unmatched: 6. Germline CDR1 LNHNV, CDR2 YYDKDF (reference sequence). The CDR3 loop reads CATSGWTGSTDTQYF. CDR3 bases: TGTGCCACCAGCGGCTGGACAGGGTCCACAGATACGCAGTATTTT.

CDR3 nucleotide sequence: TGTGCCAGCAGTTTATCGCGCGGATACTATGGCTACACCTTC. This sequence encodes CASSLSRGYYGYTF. This chain connects TRBV27 to TRBJ1-2; D uncertain. The germline V and J ends were trimmed by 0 bases and 3 bases, with 8 bases remaining between them. The CDR3 runs to 14 residues. Germline values: CDR1 MNHEY, CDR2 SMNVEV (reference sequence).

J is TRBJ2-7 and V is TRBV4-2, with 10 nucleotides matching TRBD2. In germline, CDR1 is LGHNA, CDR2 YNFKEQ. V trimming: 1 base; J trimming: 5 bases; junction bases outside the gene matches: 2. The CDR3 is 14 residues long. The CDR3 DNA follows: TGTGCCAGCAGCCAAGTCCTAGCGGGAGACGAGCAGTACTTC. Its translation: CASSQVLAGDEQYF.

V gene TRBV2 combines with J gene TRBJ2-7; no definite D call. CDR3 length: 14 residues. Per germline, CDR1 SNHLY and CDR2 FYNNEI. V was trimmed by 1 base and J by 5 bases, leaving 12 bases between them. The CDR3 DNA reads TGTGCCAGCAGTGAAGACTTAAACGAGGACGAGCAGTACTTC. This encodes CASSEDLNEDEQYF.

The J gene is TRBJ2-1, the V gene TRBV5-1; TRBD2 aligns across 12 bases. CDR1 is SGHRS, CDR2 YFSETQ, per germline. CDR3 length: 18 amino acids. Unmatched junction bases numbered 10, after V lost 1 base and J lost 5 bases. This CDR3 is CASSLNLAGGEGNNEQFF. The CDR3 nucleotides read TGCGCCAGCAGCTTGAATCTAGCGGGGGGGGAAGGCAACAATGAGCAGTTCTTC.

This clone was counted only a few times. The V gene is TRBV11-1, the J gene TRBJ1-1; tentatively, D is TRBD1 (6 bases). This CDR3 spans 13 amino acids. Germline V lookup: CDR1 SGHAT, CDR2 FQDESV (reference sequence). V gave up 1 base and J gave up 7 bases, with 10 bases separating them. The CDR3 nucleotides read TGTGCCAGCAGCTTAGGGGGGCAAGGTGAAGCTTTCTTT. Protein sequence: CASSLGGQGEAFF.

This chain joins TRBV28 and TRBJ1-1; D may be TRBD1 (5 bases). The CDR3 loop spans 17 amino acids. Germline lookup yields CDR1 MDHEN and CDR2 SYDVKM. V dropped 5 bases and J dropped 2 bases, with 21 bases sitting between them. The CDR3 reads CASSTTSIQDTNTEAFF. DNA for the CDR3: TGTGCCAGCAGTACAACCTCTATACAGGATACCAACACTGAAGCTTTCTTT.

The gene calls are TRBV7-8 and TRBJ2-7, with 8 bases aligning to TRBD1. Trimming removed 3 bases from V and 0 bases from J; junction bases left unmatched: 7. This CDR3 spans 16 amino acids. Germline V gene sequence: CDR1 SGHVS, CDR2 FQNEAQ. The CDR3 sequence is CASSFQGASSSYEQYF. The CDR3 DNA is TGTGCCAGCAGCTTTCAGGGGGCGTCGTCCTCCTACGAGCAGTACTTC. Filled out from reference TRBV7-8 and TRBJ2-7, the complete variable domain reads GAGVSQSPRYKVAKRGQDVALRCDPISGHVSLFWYQQALGQGPEFLTYFQNEAQLDKSGLPSDRFFAERPEGSVSTLKIQRTQQEDSAVYLCASSFQGASSSYEQYFGPGTRLTVT.

The chain carries TRBV5-8 and TRBJ1-5; TRBD1 matches 12 bases. Trimming took 0 bases from V and 1 from J; bases not matched to a gene: 5. Germline values: CDR1 SGHTS, CDR2 YDEGEE. This CDR3 spans 18 amino acids. The CDR3 sequence is CASSLGDRGLRSNQPQHF. CDR3 DNA: TGTGCCAGCAGCTTGGGGGACAGGGGGCTGAGAAGCAATCAGCCCCAGCATTTT.

The chain couples TRBV5-1 to TRBJ2-1; TRBD2 agrees at 15 bases. The junction had 8 bases not matched to a gene; V was cut back by 9 bases and J by 10 bases. Germline V gene data show CDR1 as SGHRS and CDR2 as YFSETQ. The CDR3 loop spans 14 amino acids. In nucleotides, the CDR3 is TGCGCCACGGAAACCGGGACTAGCGGGGGGGAGCAGTTCTTC. Encoded protein: CATETGTSGGEQFF.

The table lists this clone with a count of one. The chain combines TRBV27 with TRBJ1-2, with no clear D. Germline V gives CDR1 MNHEY, CDR2 SMNVEV (reference sequence). V gave up 2 bases and J gave up 5 bases, with 9 bases separating them. The CDR3 is 13 amino acids. The CDR3 coding sequence is TGTGCCAGCAGTTTAGAGGGCCAATATGGCTACACCTTC. Translation gives CASSLEGQYGYTF.

This rearrangement joins TRBV9 to TRBJ2-7; D remains unclear. Trimming left V 4 bases short and J 5 bases short, with 19 bases between. Germline CDR1 is SGDLS and CDR2 is YYNGEE. This CDR3 is 15 amino acids long. CDR3 residues: CASSRLGAAVHEQYF. CDR3 in DNA: TGTGCCAGCAGCCGCCTAGGAGCCGCCGTCCACGAGCAGTACTTC.

This chain uses TRBV6-1 with TRBJ1-5; TRBD1 is a possible D gene (6 bases). The CDR3 runs 14 residues. Germline V gene sequence: CDR1 MNHNS, CDR2 SASEGT. V lost 6 bases and J lost 5, with 14 bases in between. CDR3 sequence (DNA): TGTGCCAGCAGCGCAGGGGAGTGGGATCAGCCCCAGCATTTT. Translating it yields CASSAGEWDQPQHF.

The J gene is TRBJ2-7, the V gene TRBV28, with a tentative D call TRBD1 (5 bases). The V gene lost 3 bases and the J gene lost 4 bases, with 10 bases spanning the gap. Germline lookup yields CDR1 MDHEN and CDR2 SYDVKM. CDR3 length: 13 residues. CDR3 region: CASSLTVGYEQYF. CDR3 sequence (DNA): TGTGCCAGCAGTTTGACAGTGGGGTACGAGCAGTACTTC.